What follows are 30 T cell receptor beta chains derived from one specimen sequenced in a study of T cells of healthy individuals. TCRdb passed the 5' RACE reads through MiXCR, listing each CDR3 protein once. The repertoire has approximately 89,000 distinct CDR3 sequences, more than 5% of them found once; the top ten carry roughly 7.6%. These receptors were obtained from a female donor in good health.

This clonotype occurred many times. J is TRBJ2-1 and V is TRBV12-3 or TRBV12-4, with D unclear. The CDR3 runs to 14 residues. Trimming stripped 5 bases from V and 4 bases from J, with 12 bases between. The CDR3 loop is CASSRSRLYNEQFF. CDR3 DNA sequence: TGTGCCAGCAGTAGGTCAAGGCTATACAATGAGCAGTTCTTC.

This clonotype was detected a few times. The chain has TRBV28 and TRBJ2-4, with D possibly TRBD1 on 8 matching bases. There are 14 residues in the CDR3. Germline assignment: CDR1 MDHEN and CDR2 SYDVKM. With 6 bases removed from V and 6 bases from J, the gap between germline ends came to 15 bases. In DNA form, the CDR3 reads TGTGCCAGCAGGACAGGGGAGGGAGGAAACATTCAGTACTTC. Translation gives CASRTGEGGNIQYF.

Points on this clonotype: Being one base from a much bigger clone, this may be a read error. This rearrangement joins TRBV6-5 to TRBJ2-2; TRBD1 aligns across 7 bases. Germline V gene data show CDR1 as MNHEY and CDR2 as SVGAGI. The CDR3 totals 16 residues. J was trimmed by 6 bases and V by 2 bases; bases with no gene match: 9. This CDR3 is CASSYATTGISGELFF. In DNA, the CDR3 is TGTGCCAGCAGTTACGCTACGACAGGGATATCCGGGGAGCTGTTTTTT.

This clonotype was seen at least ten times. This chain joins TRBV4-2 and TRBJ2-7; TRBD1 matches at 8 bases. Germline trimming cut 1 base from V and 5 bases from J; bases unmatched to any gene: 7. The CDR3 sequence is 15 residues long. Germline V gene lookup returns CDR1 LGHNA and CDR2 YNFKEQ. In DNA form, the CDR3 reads TGTGCCAGCAGCCAAGGGAGACAGGGGCCCCACGAGCAGTACTTC. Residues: CASSQGRQGPHEQYF.

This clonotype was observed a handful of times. In nucleotides, the CDR3 is TGTGCCAGCAGTTACTCGCAGGATCGGAACTGGGACTATGGCTACACCTTC. This encodes CASSYSQDRNWDYGYTF. This chain connects TRBV6-5 to TRBJ1-2; D gene ambiguous. CDR1 and CDR2 from the germline V gene are MNHEY and SVGAGI. The CDR3 is 17 amino acids. V was pared by 0 bases and J by 3 bases, with 17 bases between.

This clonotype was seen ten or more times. CDR3 sequence: CASSLEKGYRTAIESGQQFF. The CDR3 DNA follows: TGTGCCAGCAGCTTGGAAAAGGGCTACAGGACCGCTATCGAGAGTGGGCAGCAGTTCTTC. V is TRBV5-6 and J is TRBJ2-1; D is perhaps TRBD1 (5 bases). Germline-derived CDR1 and CDR2 are SGHDT and YYEEEE. Trimming took off 0 bases at V and 11 bases at J, with 33 bases between the two ends. The CDR3 spans 20 residues.

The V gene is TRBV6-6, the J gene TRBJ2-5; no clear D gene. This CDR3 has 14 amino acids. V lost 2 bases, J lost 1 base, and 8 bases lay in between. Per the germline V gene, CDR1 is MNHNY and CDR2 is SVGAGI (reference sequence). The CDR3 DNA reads TGTGCCAGCAGTTACGGGTCAGTCCAAGAGACCCAGTACTTC. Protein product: CASSYGSVQETQYF.

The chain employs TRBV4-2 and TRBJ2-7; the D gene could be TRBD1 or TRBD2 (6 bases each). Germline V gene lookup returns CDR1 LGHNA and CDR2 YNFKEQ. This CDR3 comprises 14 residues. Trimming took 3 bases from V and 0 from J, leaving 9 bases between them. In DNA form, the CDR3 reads TGTGCCAGCAGCCAGAAGGGGGGCTCCTACGAGCAGTACTTC. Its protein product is CASSQKGGSYEQYF.

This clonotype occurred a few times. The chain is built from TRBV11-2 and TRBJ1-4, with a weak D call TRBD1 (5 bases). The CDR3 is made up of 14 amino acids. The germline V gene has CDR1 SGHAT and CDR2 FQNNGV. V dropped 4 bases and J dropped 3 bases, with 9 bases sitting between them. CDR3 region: CASSSTAPNEKLFF. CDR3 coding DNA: TGTGCCAGCAGCTCGACAGCGCCTAATGAAAAACTGTTTTTT.

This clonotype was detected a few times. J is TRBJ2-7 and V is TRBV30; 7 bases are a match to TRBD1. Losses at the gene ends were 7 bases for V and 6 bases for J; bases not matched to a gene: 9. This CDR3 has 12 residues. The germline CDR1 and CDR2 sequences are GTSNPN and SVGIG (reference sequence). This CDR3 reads CAYTGEWGEQYF. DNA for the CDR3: TGTGCCTACACAGGGGAATGGGGCGAGCAGTACTTC.

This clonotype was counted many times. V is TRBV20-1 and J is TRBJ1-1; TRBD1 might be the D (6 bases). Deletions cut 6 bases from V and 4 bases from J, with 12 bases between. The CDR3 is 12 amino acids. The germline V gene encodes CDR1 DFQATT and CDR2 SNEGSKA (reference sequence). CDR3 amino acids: CSATDSSTEAFF. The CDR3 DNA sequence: TGCAGTGCGACGGACAGCTCCACTGAAGCTTTCTTT.

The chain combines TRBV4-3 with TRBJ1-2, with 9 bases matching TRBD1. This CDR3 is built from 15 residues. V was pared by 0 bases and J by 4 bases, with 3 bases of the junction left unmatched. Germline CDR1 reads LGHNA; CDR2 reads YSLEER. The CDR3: CASSQDRDRVYGYTF. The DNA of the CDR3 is TGCGCCAGCAGCCAAGACCGGGACAGGGTCTATGGCTACACCTTC.

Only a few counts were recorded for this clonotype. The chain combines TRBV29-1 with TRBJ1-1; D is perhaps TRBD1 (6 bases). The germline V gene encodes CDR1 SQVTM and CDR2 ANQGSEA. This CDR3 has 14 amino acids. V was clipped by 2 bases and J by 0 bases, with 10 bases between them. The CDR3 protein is CSVERRGLNTEAFF. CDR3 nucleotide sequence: TGCAGCGTTGAAAGGAGGGGGTTGAACACTGAAGCTTTCTTT.

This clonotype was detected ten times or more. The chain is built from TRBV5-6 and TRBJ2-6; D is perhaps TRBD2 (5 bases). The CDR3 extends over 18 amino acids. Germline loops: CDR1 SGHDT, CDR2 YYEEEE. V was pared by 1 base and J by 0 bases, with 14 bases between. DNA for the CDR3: TGTGCCAGCAGCTTGACAGCGGATGTGGTCTCTGGGGCCAACGTCCTGACTTTC. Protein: CASSLTADVVSGANVLTF.

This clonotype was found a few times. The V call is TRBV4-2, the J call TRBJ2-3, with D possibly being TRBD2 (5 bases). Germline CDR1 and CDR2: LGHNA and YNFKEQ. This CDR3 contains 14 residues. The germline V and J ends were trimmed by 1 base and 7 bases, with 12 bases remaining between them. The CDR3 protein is CASSQAGTSNTQYF. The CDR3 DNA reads TGTGCCAGCAGCCAAGCGGGAACATCCAATACGCAGTATTTT.

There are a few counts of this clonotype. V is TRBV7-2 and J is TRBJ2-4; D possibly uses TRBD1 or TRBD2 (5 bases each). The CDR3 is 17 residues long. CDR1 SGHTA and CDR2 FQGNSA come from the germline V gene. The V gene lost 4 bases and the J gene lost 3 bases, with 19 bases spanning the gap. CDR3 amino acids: CASSSTGTVVVKNIQYF. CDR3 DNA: TGTGCCAGCAGCTCGACCGGGACGGTTGTCGTCAAAAACATTCAGTACTTC.

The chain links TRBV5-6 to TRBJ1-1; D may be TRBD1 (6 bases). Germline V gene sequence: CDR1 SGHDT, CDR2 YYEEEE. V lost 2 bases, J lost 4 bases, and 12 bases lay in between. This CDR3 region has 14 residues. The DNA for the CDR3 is TGTGCCAGCAGCTTAACAGGGACGGTCACTGAAGCTTTCTTT. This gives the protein CASSLTGTVTEAFF.

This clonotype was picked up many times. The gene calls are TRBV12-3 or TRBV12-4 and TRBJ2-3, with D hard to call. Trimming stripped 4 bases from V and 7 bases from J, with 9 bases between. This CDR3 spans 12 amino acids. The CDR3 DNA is TGTGCCAGCAGTTCCGCGACCCATACGCAGTATTTT. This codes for CASSSATHTQYF.

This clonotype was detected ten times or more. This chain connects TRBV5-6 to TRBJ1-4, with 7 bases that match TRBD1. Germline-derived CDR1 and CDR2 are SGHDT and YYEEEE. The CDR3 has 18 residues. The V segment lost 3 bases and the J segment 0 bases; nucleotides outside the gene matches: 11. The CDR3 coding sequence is TGTGCCAGCAGCTCCCTTACAGGGGTACATGCAACTAATGAAAAACTGTTTTTT. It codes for CASSSLTGVHATNEKLFF.

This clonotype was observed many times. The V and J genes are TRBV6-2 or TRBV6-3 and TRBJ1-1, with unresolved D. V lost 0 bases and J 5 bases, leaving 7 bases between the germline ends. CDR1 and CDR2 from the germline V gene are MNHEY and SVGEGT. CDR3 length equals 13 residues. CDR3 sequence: CASSYSVYTEAFF. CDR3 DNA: TGTGCCAGCAGTTACTCCGTGTATACTGAAGCTTTCTTT.

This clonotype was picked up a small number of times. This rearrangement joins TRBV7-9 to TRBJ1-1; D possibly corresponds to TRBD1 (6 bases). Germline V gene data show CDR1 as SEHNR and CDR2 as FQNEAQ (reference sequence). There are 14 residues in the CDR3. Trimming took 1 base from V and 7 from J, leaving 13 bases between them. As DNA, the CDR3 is TGTGCCAGCAGCTTAGTGAGACAGGAGGGTGAAGCTTTCTTT. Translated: CASSLVRQEGEAFF.

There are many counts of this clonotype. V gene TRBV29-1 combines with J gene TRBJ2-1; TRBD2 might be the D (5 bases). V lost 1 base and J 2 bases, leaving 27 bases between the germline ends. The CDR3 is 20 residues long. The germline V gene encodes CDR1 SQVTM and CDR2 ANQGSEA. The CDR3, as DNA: TGCAGCGTTGAAGTTGGCCCTAAGCGTTGGCCCATAGCGACCTACAATGAGCAGTTCTTC. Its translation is CSVEVGPKRWPIATYNEQFF.

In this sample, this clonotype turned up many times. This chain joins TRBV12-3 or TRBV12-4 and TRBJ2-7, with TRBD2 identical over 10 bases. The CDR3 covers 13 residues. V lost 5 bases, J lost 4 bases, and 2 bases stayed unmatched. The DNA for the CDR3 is TGTGCCAGCAGTCCGGGACTAGCGTACGAGCAGTACTTC. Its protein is CASSPGLAYEQYF.

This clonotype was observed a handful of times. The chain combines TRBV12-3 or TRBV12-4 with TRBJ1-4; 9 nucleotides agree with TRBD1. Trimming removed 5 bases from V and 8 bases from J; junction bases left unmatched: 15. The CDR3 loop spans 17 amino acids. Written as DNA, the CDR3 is TGTGCCAGCAGTACCGGGACAGGGCAGAGTTTCGGAGAAAAACTGTTTTTT. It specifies CASSTGTGQSFGEKLFF.

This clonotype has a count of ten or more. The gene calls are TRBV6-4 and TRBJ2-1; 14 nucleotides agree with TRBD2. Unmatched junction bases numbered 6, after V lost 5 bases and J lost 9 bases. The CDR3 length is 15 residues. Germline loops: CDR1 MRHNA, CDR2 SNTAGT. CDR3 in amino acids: CASSPGTSGRSEQFF. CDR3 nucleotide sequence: TGTGCCAGCAGTCCCGGGACTAGCGGGAGATCTGAGCAGTTCTTC.

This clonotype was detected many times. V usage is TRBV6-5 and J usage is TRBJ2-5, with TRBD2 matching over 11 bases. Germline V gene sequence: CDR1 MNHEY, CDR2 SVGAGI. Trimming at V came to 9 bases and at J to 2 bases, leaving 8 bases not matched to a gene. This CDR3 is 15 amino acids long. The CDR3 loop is CASLGVAGGQETQYF. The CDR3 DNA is TGTGCCAGTCTAGGGGTAGCGGGAGGGCAAGAGACCCAGTACTTC.

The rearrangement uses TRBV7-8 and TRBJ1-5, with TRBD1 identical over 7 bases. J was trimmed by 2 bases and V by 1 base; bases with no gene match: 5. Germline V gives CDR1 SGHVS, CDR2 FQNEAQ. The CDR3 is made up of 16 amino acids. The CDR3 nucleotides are TGTGCCAGCAGCTTAGGGCACGGACAGGGCAATCAGCCCCAGCATTTT. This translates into CASSLGHGQGNQPQHF.

CDR3 amino acids: CASNPPPGGPYEQYF. DNA for the CDR3: TGTGCCAGCAACCCCCCGCCGGGCGGCCCCTACGAGCAGTACTTC. The genes are TRBV28 and TRBJ2-7; the D is unclear. The V end was cut by 7 bases, the J end by 2 bases, with 18 bases between. Germline V gives CDR1 MDHEN, CDR2 SYDVKM. The CDR3 sequence is 15 residues long.

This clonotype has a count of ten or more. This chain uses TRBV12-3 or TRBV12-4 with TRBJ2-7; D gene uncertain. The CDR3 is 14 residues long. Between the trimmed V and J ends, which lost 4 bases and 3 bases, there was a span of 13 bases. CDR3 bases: TGTGCCAGCAGTTACGAAGGGTGGAGCTACGAGCAGTACTTC. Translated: CASSYEGWSYEQYF.

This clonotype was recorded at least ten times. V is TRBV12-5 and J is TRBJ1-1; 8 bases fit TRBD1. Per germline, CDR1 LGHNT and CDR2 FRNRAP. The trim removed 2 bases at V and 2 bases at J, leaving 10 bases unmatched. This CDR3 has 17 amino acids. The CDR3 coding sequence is TGTGCTAGTGGTTTGCTCATTATGACAGGGGAAAACACTGAAGCTTTCTTT. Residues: CASGLLIMTGENTEAFF.